A selection of T cell receptor beta chains follows, all from one sample in a study of CD8 T cells in ankylosing spondylitis. TCRdb itself ran the 5' RACE reads through MiXCR, one entry per CDR3 protein. Among 150,000 to 200,000 distinct CDR3 sequences listed, under 15% were seen once. Material: blood, either unsorted or a sorted T cell fraction (not recorded which). These receptors originate from a female donor with ankylosing spondylitis or in good health (not recorded which). CDR3s include the opening cysteine and the closing phenylalanine or tryptophan. The D gene is left open where the match is weak. Clone size is given for some rows only: seen once, a few or many times, or a class if the clone is expanded.

CDR3 length: 16
V gene: TRBV7-9
J gene: TRBJ1-4
D gene: TRBD1
clone size: NA
CDR3 DNA: TGTGCCAGCAGCTTAGCGGGGACAGGGCGAAATGAAAAACTGTTTTTT
CDR3 protein: CASSLAGTGRNEKLFF

CDR3 length: 16
V gene: TRBV5-1
J gene: TRBJ1-6
D gene: NA
clone size: NA
CDR3 DNA: TGCGCCAGCAGCCAAACAATCAGCTCCTATAATTCACCCCTCCACTTT
CDR3 protein: CASSQTISSYNSPLHF

CDR3 length: 16
V gene: TRBV4-3
J gene: TRBJ1-5
D gene: TRBD1
clone size: many
CDR3 DNA: TGCGCCAGCAGCCAAGATACAGGGGTTGGGGGACAGCCCCAGCATTTT
CDR3 protein: CASSQDTGVGGQPQHF

CDR3 length: 14
V gene: TRBV30
J gene: TRBJ1-5
D gene: TRBD1
clone size: NA
CDR3 DNA: TGTGCCTGGAGTCGGACAGGGCAGGATCAGCCCCAGCATTTT
CDR3 protein: CAWSRTGQDQPQHF

CDR3 length: 19
V gene: TRBV11-1
J gene: TRBJ2-1
D gene: NA
clone size: NA
CDR3 DNA: TGTGCCAGCAGCCCCAAGCTGACCCTAGGCAGGCAACGGAGTAATGAGCAGTTCTTC
CDR3 protein: CASSPKLTLGRQRSNEQFF

CDR3 length: 15
V gene: TRBV18
J gene: TRBJ2-1
D gene: NA
clone size: NA
CDR3 DNA: TGTGCCAGCTCACCAAGGGGAGCCGGTTACAATGAGCAGTTCTTC
CDR3 protein: CASSPRGAGYNEQFF

CDR3 length: 13
V gene: TRBV12-3/TRBV12-4
J gene: TRBJ2-5
D gene: NA
clone size: few
CDR3 DNA: TGTGCCAGCAGGCCAGCGGTTCAAGAGACCCAGTACTTC
CDR3 protein: CASRPAVQETQYF

CDR3 length: 12
V gene: TRBV29-1
J gene: TRBJ2-7
D gene: TRBD2
clone size: many
CDR3 DNA: TGCAGCGTTCCGGGGGGGGCCTACGAGCAGTACTTC
CDR3 protein: CSVPGGAYEQYF

CDR3 length: 14
V gene: TRBV5-1
J gene: TRBJ1-3
D gene: NA
clone size: few
CDR3 DNA: TGCGCCAGCAGCTTGGAATCCCCAGCGAACACCATATATTTT
CDR3 protein: CASSLESPANTIYF

CDR3 length: 16
V gene: TRBV7-2
J gene: TRBJ2-3
D gene: TRBD2
clone size: many
CDR3 DNA: TGTGCCAGCAGCTCCTCGCCTAGCGGGAGTACAGATACGCAGTATTTT
CDR3 protein: CASSSSPSGSTDTQYF

CDR3 length: 15
V gene: TRBV5-1
J gene: TRBJ1-1
D gene: NA
clone size: many
CDR3 DNA: TGCGCCAGCAGCTCCCGAGGACAGCAGAACACTGAAGCTTTCTTT
CDR3 protein: CASSSRGQQNTEAFF

CDR3 length: 11
V gene: TRBV6-2/TRBV6-3
J gene: TRBJ2-7
D gene: TRBD1
clone size: few
CDR3 DNA: TGTGCCAGCAGTTACCCAGGGGGACAGGACTTC
CDR3 protein: CASSYPGGQDF